The rows below give T cell receptor beta chains drawn from one sample of a study of blood T cell repertoires in COVID-19. This table comes from immunoSEQ multiplex PCR, and its TCRdb copy is limited to in-frame clones, with some not included. The sample lists tens of thousands of clones; 87% were seen once. Sequenced input: peripheral blood. Source of these receptors: a human donor with acute or convalescent COVID-19. The donor label of this sample is uncertain. Each CDR3 is given with its conserved first and last residue. D genes are given only for firm matches. Size values are once, few and many counts, or a class for expanded clones, and some rows have none.

D gene: NA
V gene: TRBV30
J gene: TRBJ1-1
clone size: NA
CDR3 DNA: TGTGCCTGGAGAACAGTAACTTTCTTT
CDR3 protein: CAWRTVTFF

D gene: TRBD1
V gene: TRBV4-1
J gene: TRBJ1-2
clone size: NA
CDR3 DNA: TGCGCCAGCAGCCAAGATCGGCCCGGACAGGGAGCCTATGGCTACACCTTC
CDR3 protein: CASSQDRPGQGAYGYTF

D gene: NA
V gene: TRBV7-9
J gene: TRBJ2-7
clone size: NA
CDR3 DNA: TGTGCCAGCAGCCGAGGTACAGGGTACTACGAGCAGTACTTC
CDR3 protein: CASSRGTGYYEQYF

D gene: NA
V gene: TRBV7-9
J gene: TRBJ2-5
clone size: NA
CDR3 DNA: TGTGCCAGCAGCCCCGCGACAGGAGCCTGGGAGACCCAGTACTTC
CDR3 protein: CASSPATGAWETQYF

D gene: NA
V gene: TRBV5-4
J gene: TRBJ2-5
clone size: NA
CDR3 DNA: TGTGCCAGCAGCTTGGAAGGGGGGGCTAGGGAGACCCAGTACTTC
CDR3 protein: CASSLEGGARETQYF

D gene: NA
V gene: TRBV9
J gene: TRBJ2-1
clone size: once
CDR3 DNA: TGTGCCAGCAGCGCCAGACTAGGCCCCACGGTTGAGCAGTTCTTC
CDR3 protein: CASSARLGPTVEQFF

D gene: TRBD1
V gene: TRBV5-4
J gene: TRBJ2-3
clone size: NA
CDR3 DNA: TGTGCCAGCAGCGGACAGGGAGCCCGTGGGAATACGCAGTATTTT
CDR3 protein: CASSGQGARGNTQYF

D gene: NA
V gene: TRBV7-9
J gene: TRBJ1-2
clone size: NA
CDR3 DNA: TGTGCCAGCAGCTTAGGCATGACGGGGGGATATTATGGCTACACCTTC
CDR3 protein: CASSLGMTGGYYGYTF

D gene: TRBD2
V gene: TRBV7-6
J gene: TRBJ2-2
clone size: once
CDR3 DNA: TGTGCCAGCAGCTCTAGCGGCCCTGGGGGGCTGTTTTTT
CDR3 protein: CASSSSGPGGLFF

D gene: TRBD1
V gene: TRBV19
J gene: TRBJ1-5
clone size: NA
CDR3 DNA: TGTGCCAGCAGACAGGGTGGCCAGCCCCAGCATTTT
CDR3 protein: CASRQGGQPQHF

D gene: TRBD1
V gene: TRBV27
J gene: TRBJ1-1
clone size: NA
CDR3 DNA: TGTGCCAGCCGTCCAGGACAGGGGGCTACTGAAGCTTTCTTT
CDR3 protein: CASRPGQGATEAFF

D gene: TRBD2
V gene: TRBV5-4
J gene: TRBJ2-3
clone size: NA
CDR3 DNA: TGTGCCAGCAGCTTCGCGGGGGGGCCTAGCACAGATACGCAGTATTTT
CDR3 protein: CASSFAGGPSTDTQYF

D gene: NA
V gene: TRBV15
J gene: TRBJ2-7
clone size: NA
CDR3 DNA: TGTGCCACCAGCAGAACGACAGGAAACTACGAGCAGTACTTC
CDR3 protein: CATSRTTGNYEQYF

D gene: NA
V gene: TRBV11-2
J gene: TRBJ1-1
clone size: NA
CDR3 DNA: TGTGCCAGCAGGGAGGAGCTTCAAGCCACTGAAGCTTTCTTT
CDR3 protein: CASREELQATEAFF

D gene: TRBD1
V gene: TRBV6-4
J gene: TRBJ1-1
clone size: NA
CDR3 DNA: TGTGCCAGCCGACAGGGGTATGGTACTGAAGCTTTCTTT
CDR3 protein: CASRQGYGTEAFF

D gene: TRBD1
V gene: TRBV28
J gene: TRBJ2-1
clone size: NA
CDR3 DNA: TGTGCCAGCAGTAACGGACAGGGACGGAATGAGCAGTTCTTC
CDR3 protein: CASSNGQGRNEQFF

D gene: NA
V gene: TRBV15
J gene: TRBJ2-2
clone size: NA
CDR3 DNA: TGTGCCACCAGCAGAGAATCGACCGGGGAGCTGTTTTTT
CDR3 protein: CATSRESTGELFF

D gene: TRBD2
V gene: TRBV4-2
J gene: TRBJ2-3
clone size: NA
CDR3 DNA: TGTGCCAGCAGCCCCGGGACTAGCGGGGGGGCAGATACGCAGTATTTT
CDR3 protein: CASSPGTSGGADTQYF

D gene: NA
V gene: TRBV7-3
J gene: TRBJ1-1
clone size: once
CDR3 DNA: TGTGCCAGCAGCGAGCGGGCCGGATTCGAGAACACTGAAGCTTTCTTT
CDR3 protein: CASSERAGFENTEAFF

D gene: NA
V gene: TRBV27
J gene: TRBJ2-1
clone size: NA
CDR3 DNA: TGTGCCAGCAGTTTGGGGGCCACTACCTGGGGGAATGAGCAGTTCTTC
CDR3 protein: CASSLGATTWGNEQFF

D gene: NA
V gene: TRBV15
J gene: TRBJ1-5
clone size: NA
CDR3 DNA: TGTGCCACCGGACTTAACAAGGGCCAGCCCCAGCATTTT
CDR3 protein: CATGLNKGQPQHF

D gene: NA
V gene: TRBV20-1
J gene: TRBJ2-7
clone size: few
CDR3 DNA: TGCAGTGCTAGTGTGGGGGGAAGGTACGAGCAGTACTTC
CDR3 protein: CSASVGGRYEQYF

D gene: NA
V gene: TRBV6-6
J gene: TRBJ2-4
clone size: NA
CDR3 DNA: TGTGCCAGCCGTCTCGGGGAGCATGGAGGTCAGTACTTC
CDR3 protein: CASRLGEHGGQYF

D gene: TRBD1
V gene: TRBV5-1
J gene: TRBJ1-1
clone size: NA
CDR3 DNA: TGCGCCAGCAGCTTGGGACAGGGGGGTGGGAACACTGAAGCTTTCTTT
CDR3 protein: CASSLGQGGGNTEAFF

D gene: TRBD1
V gene: TRBV9
J gene: TRBJ2-5
clone size: NA
CDR3 DNA: TGTGCCAGCAGCCCCGGGACAGGGTCTCAAGAGACCCAGTACTTC
CDR3 protein: CASSPGTGSQETQYF

D gene: NA
V gene: TRBV3-1/TRBV3-2
J gene: TRBJ1-2
clone size: NA
CDR3 DNA: TGTGCCAGCAGCCCGTGGGGCGGGATCTATGGCTACACCTTC
CDR3 protein: CASSPWGGIYGYTF

D gene: TRBD2
V gene: TRBV14
J gene: TRBJ2-1
clone size: NA
CDR3 DNA: TGTGCCAGCAGCCGCGGGGGGGCCTTCTATGAGCAGTTCTTC
CDR3 protein: CASSRGGAFYEQFF

D gene: TRBD1
V gene: TRBV6-5
J gene: TRBJ2-2
clone size: NA
CDR3 DNA: TGTGCCAGCCTGGACAGGAGCAACACCGGGGAGCTGTTTTTT
CDR3 protein: CASLDRSNTGELFF

D gene: NA
V gene: TRBV5-1
J gene: TRBJ1-1
clone size: once
CDR3 DNA: TGCGCCAGCAGCCTACTCGTGTCAGGGAACACTGAAGCTTTCTTT
CDR3 protein: CASSLLVSGNTEAFF

D gene: TRBD2
V gene: TRBV24-1
J gene: TRBJ2-4
clone size: NA
CDR3 DNA: TGTGCCACCAGTGATTACGGGGAGGGGAAAAACATTCAGTACTTC
CDR3 protein: CATSDYGEGKNIQYF

D gene: TRBD1
V gene: TRBV19
J gene: TRBJ2-3
clone size: once
CDR3 DNA: TGTGCCAGTAACCGGCAGGGGGCTTACCACGACACGCAGTATTTT
CDR3 protein: CASNRQGAYHDTQYF

D gene: NA
V gene: TRBV14
J gene: TRBJ2-7
clone size: NA
CDR3 DNA: TGTGCCAGCAGTCCCCGACAACAGGGAGACGAGCAGTACTTC
CDR3 protein: CASSPRQQGDEQYF

D gene: NA
V gene: TRBV12-2
J gene: TRBJ2-7
clone size: NA
CDR3 DNA: TGTGCAAGTCGCTTAGCCAGGAATGAGACTAGCCCCGAGCAGTACTTC
CDR3 protein: CASRLARNETSPEQYF

D gene: NA
V gene: TRBV5-1
J gene: TRBJ2-7
clone size: NA
CDR3 DNA: TGCGCCAGCAGCTTGGCCTCGTCAGGGTTCAACGAGCAGTACTTC
CDR3 protein: CASSLASSGFNEQYF

D gene: TRBD1
V gene: TRBV6-5
J gene: TRBJ1-2
clone size: NA
CDR3 DNA: TGTGCCAGCAGAAGACCGGGACAGCCTTATGGCTACACCTTC
CDR3 protein: CASRRPGQPYGYTF

D gene: NA
V gene: TRBV30
J gene: TRBJ1-6
clone size: once
CDR3 DNA: TGTGCCTGGAGTCTGGGGGCTTATTCACCCCTCCACTTT
CDR3 protein: CAWSLGAYSPLHF

D gene: TRBD2
V gene: TRBV5-4
J gene: TRBJ2-2
clone size: once
CDR3 DNA: TGTGCCAGCAGCTGGGGACTAGCGGGGACCACCGGGGAGCTGTTTTTT
CDR3 protein: CASSWGLAGTTGELFF

D gene: TRBD1
V gene: TRBV5-4
J gene: TRBJ2-7
clone size: many
CDR3 DNA: TGTGCCAGCAGCCCCCCCGACAGGGGGGACGAGCAGTACTTC
CDR3 protein: CASSPPDRGDEQYF

D gene: NA
V gene: TRBV12-3/TRBV12-4
J gene: TRBJ1-2
clone size: NA
CDR3 DNA: TGTGCCAGCAGCCTCATTCAGGGTCATGGCTACACCTTC
CDR3 protein: CASSLIQGHGYTF

D gene: NA
V gene: TRBV1
J gene: TRBJ2-4
clone size: NA
CDR3 DNA: TGCACCAGCAGCCAAGGACTAGTTGCCAAAAACATTCAGTACTTC
CDR3 protein: CTSSQGLVAKNIQYF

D gene: NA
V gene: TRBV5-1
J gene: TRBJ2-3
clone size: NA
CDR3 DNA: TGCGCCAGCAGCTTGACAGGGCTAGTCACAGATACGCAGTATTTT
CDR3 protein: CASSLTGLVTDTQYF

D gene: TRBD2
V gene: TRBV19
J gene: TRBJ2-5
clone size: once
CDR3 DNA: TGTGCCAGTAGTATCTTAGGTATAGCGGGGGTTCCGGGGGGAACCCAGTACTTC
CDR3 protein: CASSILGIAGVPGGTQYF

D gene: NA
V gene: TRBV9
J gene: TRBJ2-7
clone size: NA
CDR3 DNA: TGTGCCAGCAGCGTAGACCCTCTCCCTTCGGACGAGCAGTACTTC
CDR3 protein: CASSVDPLPSDEQYF

D gene: TRBD2
V gene: TRBV5-4
J gene: TRBJ2-2
clone size: NA
CDR3 DNA: TGTGCCCGCCGTGGGACTCGCGGGGGGGGGCCGATGACCGGGGAGCTGTTTTTT
CDR3 protein: CARRGTRGGGPMTGELFF

D gene: TRBD2
V gene: TRBV5-1
J gene: TRBJ2-1
clone size: NA
CDR3 DNA: TGCGCCAGCAGCTCACTTGGGACTAACGTTAATGAGCAGTTCTTC
CDR3 protein: CASSSLGTNVNEQFF

D gene: NA
V gene: TRBV18
J gene: TRBJ2-2
clone size: NA
CDR3 DNA: TGTGCCAGCTCACCACCGTACGGGAACACCGGGGAGCTGTTTTTT
CDR3 protein: CASSPPYGNTGELFF

D gene: NA
V gene: TRBV28
J gene: TRBJ1-2
clone size: NA
CDR3 DNA: TGTGCCAGCAGTTCCAGGGTCTATGGCTACACCTTC
CDR3 protein: CASSSRVYGYTF

D gene: TRBD2
V gene: TRBV4-2
J gene: TRBJ2-4
clone size: NA
CDR3 DNA: TGTGCCAGCAGCCAAGAAAGCGGGGGGGCCGACCTAGCCAAAAACATTCAGTACTTC
CDR3 protein: CASSQESGGADLAKNIQYF

D gene: NA
V gene: TRBV14
J gene: TRBJ2-4
clone size: NA
CDR3 DNA: TGTGCCAGCAGCTTACAGGGCGGGGGCATTCAGTACTTC
CDR3 protein: CASSLQGGGIQYF

D gene: NA
V gene: TRBV7-6
J gene: TRBJ1-1
clone size: NA
CDR3 DNA: TGTGCCAGCAGCTTATTAGGTCGGGGTCTAATGAACACTGAAGCTTTCTTT
CDR3 protein: CASSLLGRGLMNTEAFF

D gene: NA
V gene: TRBV9
J gene: TRBJ2-2
clone size: once
CDR3 DNA: TGTGCCAGCAGCGTAAGGACAAATACCGGGGAGCTGTTTTTT
CDR3 protein: CASSVRTNTGELFF

D gene: NA
V gene: TRBV2
J gene: TRBJ2-4
clone size: NA
CDR3 DNA: TGTGCCAGCAGTGAGTCGCAGGGGAAAAACATTCAGTACTTC
CDR3 protein: CASSESQGKNIQYF

D gene: TRBD1
V gene: TRBV11-2
J gene: TRBJ2-7
clone size: NA
CDR3 DNA: TGTGCCAGCAGCGCCGGGACAGGAGATATCTACGAGCAGTACTTC
CDR3 protein: CASSAGTGDIYEQYF

D gene: TRBD2
V gene: TRBV27
J gene: TRBJ2-3
clone size: once
CDR3 DNA: TGTGCCAGCAGTCCGGGGGGGGGCTGGGATACGCAGTATTTT
CDR3 protein: CASSPGGGWDTQYF

D gene: NA
V gene: TRBV10-2
J gene: TRBJ1-1
clone size: NA
CDR3 DNA: TGCGCCAGCAGTGAATCAGGGGTAATGAGATCTGAAGCTTTCTTT
CDR3 protein: CASSESGVMRSEAFF

D gene: NA
V gene: TRBV5-1
J gene: TRBJ1-1
clone size: NA
CDR3 DNA: TGCGCCAGCAGCTTGCTGGGGGGTAGGGACACTGAAGCTTTCTTT
CDR3 protein: CASSLLGGRDTEAFF

D gene: NA
V gene: TRBV7-9
J gene: TRBJ2-2
clone size: NA
CDR3 DNA: TGTGCCAGCTCCTCAACCGGTCCTCTAGCGAACACCGGGGAGCTGTTTTTT
CDR3 protein: CASSSTGPLANTGELFF